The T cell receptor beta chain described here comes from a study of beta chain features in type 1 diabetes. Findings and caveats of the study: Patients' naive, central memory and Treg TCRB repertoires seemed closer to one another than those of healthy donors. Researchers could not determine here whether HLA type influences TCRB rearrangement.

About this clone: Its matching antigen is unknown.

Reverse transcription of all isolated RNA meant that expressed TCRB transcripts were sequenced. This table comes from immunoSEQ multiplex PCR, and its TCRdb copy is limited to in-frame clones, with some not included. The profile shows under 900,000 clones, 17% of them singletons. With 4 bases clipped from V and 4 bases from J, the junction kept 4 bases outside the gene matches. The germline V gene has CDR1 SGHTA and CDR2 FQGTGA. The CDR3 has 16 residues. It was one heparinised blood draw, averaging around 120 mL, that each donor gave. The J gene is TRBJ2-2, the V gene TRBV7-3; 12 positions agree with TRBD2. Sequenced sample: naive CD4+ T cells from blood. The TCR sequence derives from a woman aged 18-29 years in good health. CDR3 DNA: TGTGCCAGCAGCTCGGCGGGACTAGCGGGCACCGGGGAGCTGTTTTTT. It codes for CASSSAGLAGTGELFF. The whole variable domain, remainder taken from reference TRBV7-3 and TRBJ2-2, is GAGVSQTPSNKVTEKGKYVELRCDPISGHTALYWYRQSLGQGPEFLIYFQGTGAADDSGLPNDRFFAVRPEGSVSTLKIQRTERGDSAVYLCASSSAGLAGTGELFFGEGSRLTVL.